Each of the 21 T cell receptor beta chains below was sequenced from the same sample in a study of yellow fever vaccine responses in identical twins. TCRdb called the RT-PCR reads again in MiXCR, with one record for every CDR3 protein. The sample has 4,000 to 5,000 distinct CDR3 sequences, roughly 85% seen once. Sequences were derived from T cells from blood (PBMCs), unsorted or a sorted subset (not recorded which), sampled before or after yellow fever vaccination (not recorded which). These receptors were obtained from a woman younger than 35 who received the yellow fever vaccine.

The chain employs TRBV5-1 and TRBJ2-2; D is undetermined. The V end lost 4 bases, the J end lost 1 base, and 17 bases lay between the germline ends. Germline CDR1 and CDR2: SGHRS and YFSETQ. This CDR3 comprises 17 residues. CDR3 protein: CASSPRVAGENTGELFF. The CDR3 bases are TGCGCCAGCAGCCCCCGGGTGGCCGGCGAGAACACCGGGGAGCTGTTTTTT.

The chain is built from TRBV18 and TRBJ1-5; D remains ambiguous. The CDR3 length is 16 residues. Germline V lookup: CDR1 KGHSH, CDR2 LQKENI. Between the trimmed V and J ends, which lost 6 bases and 0 bases, there was a span of 15 bases. The CDR3 sequence is CASSPGSSNSNQPQHF. The CDR3 nucleotides are TGTGCCAGCTCCCCGGGCAGCTCAAATAGCAATCAGCCCCAGCATTTT.

A single count supports this clonotype. The CDR3 reads CASSPRDGGFYEQFF. Here the CDR3 DNA reads TGTGCCAGCTCACCCCGGGACGGGGGATTTTATGAGCAGTTCTTC. The V call is TRBV18, the J call TRBJ2-1, with D possibly being TRBD2 (6 bases). The CDR3 is made up of 15 amino acids. Trimming took off 3 bases at V and 8 bases at J, with 17 bases between the two ends. Germline CDR1 and CDR2: KGHSH and LQKENI. Full variable domain (rest looked up from reference TRBV18 and TRBJ2-1): NAGVMQNPRHLVRRRGQEARLRCSPMKGHSHVYWYRQLPEEGLKFMVYLQKENIIDESGMPKERFSAEFPKEGPSILRIQQVVRGDSAAYFCASSPRDGGFYEQFFGPGTRLTVL.

The chain links TRBV7-3 to TRBJ2-3; D not resolved. This CDR3 contains 16 residues. Germline V gene sequence: CDR1 SGHTA, CDR2 FQGTGA. Trimming took 0 bases from V and 2 from J, leaving 12 bases between them. The CDR3 region is CASSLTGSSTTDTQYF. In DNA, the CDR3 is TGTGCCAGCAGCTTAACGGGCAGCTCTACCACAGATACGCAGTATTTT. Drawing the rest from reference TRBV7-3 and TRBJ2-3, the complete variable domain is GAGVSQTPSNKVTEKGKYVELRCDPISGHTALYWYRQSLGQGPEFLIYFQGTGAADDSGLPNDRFFAVRPEGSVSTLKIQRTERGDSAVYLCASSLTGSSTTDTQYFGPGTRLTVL.

The chain employs TRBV23-1 and TRBJ2-2; 8 bases align to TRBD2. TRBV23-1 is an ORF for which the function is uncertain. The CDR3 extends over 18 amino acids. V dropped 0 bases and J dropped 1; count of bases not matched to a gene: 7. This chain's CDR3 is CASSQSPRLARNTGELFF. The CDR3 nucleotides are TGCGCCAGCAGTCAATCCCCCAGACTAGCGAGGAACACCGGGGAGCTGTTTTTT.

The CDR3 sequence: CASSYFRSGDTEAFF. The DNA of the CDR3 is TGTGCCAGCAGTTACTTCCGTTCAGGGGACACTGAAGCTTTCTTT. The chain uses TRBV6-5 and TRBJ1-1, with D possibly being TRBD1 (6 bases). V was pared by 1 base and J by 3 bases, with 12 bases between. The CDR3 has 15 amino acids. CDR1 MNHEY and CDR2 SVGAGI come from the germline V gene.

The gene calls are TRBV13 and TRBJ2-7; TRBD2 agrees at 12 bases. The CDR3 extends over 14 amino acids. V shed 7 bases and J 0 bases; nucleotides not matched to a gene: 1. Germline V CDR1 and CDR2: PRHDT, FYEKMQ (reference sequence). CDR3 in amino acids: CASKTSGGSYEQYF. The CDR3 bases are TGTGCCAGCAAGACTAGCGGGGGCTCCTACGAGCAGTACTTC.

This clonotype was seen only a few times. This chain joins TRBV28 and TRBJ2-1; TRBD1 matches 9 bases. This CDR3 region has 15 residues. In germline, CDR1 is MDHEN, CDR2 SYDVKM. V lost 3 bases, J lost 4 bases, and 4 bases stayed unmatched. As DNA, the CDR3 is TGTGCCAGCAGTTTGAGGACAGGGGTGTACAATGAGCAGTTCTTC. Protein sequence: CASSLRTGVYNEQFF.

The rearrangement uses TRBV6-2 or TRBV6-3 and TRBJ2-1; perhaps TRBD2 as D (7 bases). The germline CDR1 and CDR2 sequences are MNHEY and SVGEGT. This CDR3 region has 14 residues. Trimming stripped 10 bases from V and 11 bases from J, with 24 bases between. CDR3 coding DNA: TGTGCCACCCAAGAGGGGGGGACGACAATGAAGCAGTTCTTC. Translated: CATQEGGTTMKQFF.

V is TRBV4-3 and J is TRBJ2-7, with unresolved D. The germline V gene encodes CDR1 LGHNA and CDR2 YSLEER. This CDR3 spans 15 amino acids. V was shortened by 3 bases and J by 0 bases, with 12 bases between the two germline ends. The CDR3 protein is CASSQGLLSSYEQYF. The CDR3 DNA is TGCGCCAGCAGCCAGGGATTATTGAGCTCCTACGAGCAGTACTTC.

J is TRBJ2-7 and V is TRBV25-1; the D is unclear. The germline V and J ends were trimmed by 3 bases and 2 bases, with 5 bases remaining between them. CDR1 is MGHDK, CDR2 SYGVNS, per germline. This CDR3 comprises 12 residues. The CDR3, as DNA: TGTGCCAGCAGTGACCGGCCCTACGAGCAGTACTTC. Protein product: CASSDRPYEQYF.

The chain employs TRBV4-1 and TRBJ2-1, with D possibly matching TRBD1 (6 bases). Trimming took 3 bases from V and 4 from J, leaving 10 bases between them. CDR1 is MGHRA, CDR2 YSYEKL, per germline. The CDR3 loop spans 14 amino acids. The CDR3 is CASSHPGQYNEQFF. Here the CDR3 DNA reads TGCGCCAGCAGCCACCCCGGACAGTACAATGAGCAGTTCTTC.

The chain carries TRBV2 and TRBJ1-1; D gene uncertain. CDR3 length: 14 amino acids. Germline CDR1 SNHLY, CDR2 FYNNEI. The germline V and J ends were trimmed by 4 bases and 0 bases, with 9 bases remaining between them. CDR3 loop: CASSVKRLNTEAFF. In DNA, the CDR3 is TGTGCCAGCAGTGTAAAGCGCCTGAACACTGAAGCTTTCTTT.

The V gene is TRBV11-3, the J gene TRBJ2-7; 11 bases agree with TRBD2. The J segment lost 3 bases and the V segment lost 1 base, leaving 8 bases of the junction unmatched. Germline V CDR1 and CDR2: SGHNT, YENEEA. The CDR3 covers 17 residues. CDR3 in DNA: TGTGCCAGCAGCTTAGGGGCGGGACTAGCGGATAACTACGAGCAGTACTTC. Translating gives CASSLGAGLADNYEQYF. The full variable domain, with the rest looked up from reference TRBV11-3 and TRBJ2-7, is EAGVVQSPRYKIIEKKQPVAFWCNPISGHNTLYWYLQNLGQGPELLIRYENEEAVDDSQLPKDRFSAERLKGVDSTLKIQPAELGDSAVYLCASSLGAGLADNYEQYFGPGTRLTVT.

J is TRBJ2-7 and V is TRBV5-8; the match to TRBD1 covers 7 bases. V shed 4 bases, J shed 5 bases, and the junction held 3 bases outside the gene matches. Germline V CDR1 and CDR2: SGHTS, YDEGEE. There are 12 residues in the CDR3. The CDR3 spells CASSTGVNEQYF. The CDR3 DNA sequence: TGTGCCAGCAGCACAGGGGTAAACGAGCAGTACTTC.

This clonotype was seen just once. The rearrangement links TRBV3-1 to TRBJ2-7, with TRBD1 identical over 7 bases. The ends lost 3 bases at V and 5 bases at J; junction bases unmatched: 7. CDR1 is LGHDT, CDR2 YNNKEL, per germline (reference sequence). The length of the CDR3 is 14 residues. CDR3: CASSHRGIYDEQYF. For the CDR3, the DNA is TGTGCCAGCAGCCACAGGGGGATTTACGACGAGCAGTACTTC.

The chain is built from TRBV7-9 and TRBJ1-2; 7 positions agree with TRBD1. From germline, CDR1 is SEHNR and CDR2 FQNEAQ (reference sequence). The CDR3 has 12 residues. V lost 5 bases, J lost 4 bases, and 1 base stayed unmatched. The CDR3 DNA follows: TGTGCCAGCAGCAGGGACAGCTATGGCTACACCTTC. Protein: CASSRDSYGYTF.

This CDR3 is CASSSPDRTDTQYF. Here the CDR3 DNA reads TGTGCCAGCAGTTCTCCCGATCGAACAGATACGCAGTATTTT. The chain combines TRBV12-3 or TRBV12-4 with TRBJ2-3; the D is unclear. The CDR3 extends over 14 amino acids. Trimming took 4 bases from V and 3 from J, leaving 11 bases between them.

The chain combines TRBV29-1 with TRBJ2-5; 11 positions agree with TRBD1. The junction had 9 bases not matched to a gene; V was cut back by 7 bases and J by 5 bases. Germline CDR1 SQVTM, CDR2 ANQGSEA. The CDR3 contains 14 residues. CDR3 sequence: CSAGQGAVVETQYF. CDR3 DNA: TGCAGCGCTGGACAGGGGGCTGTAGTTGAGACCCAGTACTTC.

The chain carries TRBV19 and TRBJ2-7; D might be TRBD1 or TRBD2, each matching 5 bases. The CDR3 is 14 amino acids. The germline V and J ends were trimmed by 7 bases and 0 bases, with 13 bases remaining between them. Germline CDR1 is LNHDA and CDR2 is SQIVND (reference sequence). The CDR3 reads CASNQGAYSYEQYF. DNA of the CDR3: TGTGCCAGTAACCAGGGAGCCTACTCCTACGAGCAGTACTTC. The full variable domain, in which reference TRBV19 and TRBJ2-7 provide the parts outside the CDR3, is DGGITQSPKYLFRKEGQNVTLSCEQNLNHDAMYWYRQDPGQGLRLIYYSQIVNDFQKGDIAEGYSVSREKKESFPLTVTSAQKNPTAFYLCASNQGAYSYEQYFGPGTRLTVT.

The chain combines TRBV6-6 with TRBJ1-1; 7 bases align to TRBD1. The J segment lost 5 bases and the V segment lost 5 bases, leaving 8 bases of the junction unmatched. Germline V gives CDR1 MNHNY, CDR2 SVGAGI (reference sequence). This CDR3 is built from 14 residues. CDR3 bases: TGTGCCAGCAGTACCGTAGGGGGCGCAACTGAAGCTTTCTTT. Translated: CASSTVGGATEAFF.